This T cell receptor beta chain is drawn from a study of identical twins. General observations from the study: Researchers reported excess low generation probability among twin-shared out-of-frame alpha sequences.

One entry per CDR3 protein results from TCRdb running MiXCR on the 5' RACE reads. The sample contains about 720,000 distinct CDR3 sequences, 8.6% of which appear only once. CDR3 length: 14 residues. Germline V gene lookup returns CDR1 SGHTA and CDR2 FQGNSA. V gave up 3 bases and J gave up 7 bases, with 14 bases separating them. Note on this clonotype: The antigen remains undetermined.

All of the donors were Caucasians in good health. The sample was also reused in another study, on yellow fever vaccine responses in identical twins.

The genes are TRBV7-2 and TRBJ2-3, with D possibly being TRBD1 (6 bases). This sequence originates from a woman between 18 and 29 years old in good health. Input material: PBMCs. CDR3 region: CASSFWDTGYTQYF. CDR3 bases: TGTGCCAGCAGCTTCTGGGACACCGGATATACGCAGTATTTT.